This T cell receptor (beta chain) was found in a study of OX40 agonist ivuxolimab in advanced cancers. Study overall: Checkpoint inhibitors had been given previously to roughly 40% of patients.

This table comes from immunoSEQ multiplex PCR, and its TCRdb copy is limited to in-frame clones, with some not included. The sample gives under 85,000 clones, roughly 85% of which show up once; roughly 0.89% is in the top ten. The CDR3 length is 12 residues. The ends were cut back, 0 bases at V and 4 bases at J, with 7 bases in the middle. Germline V CDR1 and CDR2: GTSNPN, SVGIG (reference sequence). Here the sequenced sample was CD4+ or CD8+ T cells sorted from blood, taken in a trial of the OX40 agonist ivuxolimab. The gene calls are TRBV30 and TRBJ2-7; a possible D gene is TRBD2 (6 bases). The source is an adult with an advanced solid tumor such as melanoma, head and neck, liver or kidney cancer. Here the CDR3 reads CAWSVEGYEQYF. The CDR3 DNA reads as TGTGCCTGGAGTGTGGAGGGGTACGAGCAGTACTTC.